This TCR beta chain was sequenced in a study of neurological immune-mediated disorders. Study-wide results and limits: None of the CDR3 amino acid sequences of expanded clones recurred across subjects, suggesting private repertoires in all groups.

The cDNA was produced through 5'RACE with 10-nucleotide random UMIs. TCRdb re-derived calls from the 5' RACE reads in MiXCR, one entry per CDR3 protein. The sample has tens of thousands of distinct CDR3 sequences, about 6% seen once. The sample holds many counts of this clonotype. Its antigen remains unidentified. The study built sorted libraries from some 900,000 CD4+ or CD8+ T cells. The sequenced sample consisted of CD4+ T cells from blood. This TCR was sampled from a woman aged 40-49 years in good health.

CDR3 region: CASSSTTDTQYF. The CDR3 bases are TGTGCCAGCAGCTCGACTACAGATACGCAGTATTTT. The chain uses TRBV7-2 and TRBJ2-3; D unclear. The CDR3 runs 12 residues. Germline CDR1 and CDR2: SGHTA and FQGNSA. Trimming shortened V by 4 bases and J by 3 bases, and 5 bases separated the two germline ends.